What follows are 19 T cell receptor beta chains derived from one specimen sequenced in a study of T cell responses to AZD1222 COVID-19 vaccine. Clones were read by immunoSEQ multiplex PCR, and TCRdb kept only the in-frame ones, dropping some. The data contain fewer than 120,000 clones, around 81% of them singletons. This material consisted of peripheral blood, taken on day 0 of AZD1222 vaccination. These receptors were taken from an adult in good health.

The chain combines TRBV7-9 with TRBJ1-1; 7 bases map to TRBD1. Germline V gives CDR1 SEHNR, CDR2 FQNEAQ (reference sequence). This CDR3 is 12 amino acids long. V lost 5 bases, J lost 11 bases, and 8 bases stayed unmatched. The CDR3 nucleotides are TGTGCCAGCAGCAACCGACAGGGCTTGGCTTTCTTT. Residues: CASSNRQGLAFF.

The chain joins TRBV6-5 to TRBJ2-7, with TRBD2 identical over 10 bases. Per germline, CDR1 MNHEY and CDR2 SVGAGI. After removal of 6 bases from V and 4 bases from J, the junction contained 6 bases not matched to a gene. CDR3 length: 14 amino acids. CDR3 sequence: CASRKLAGSYEQYF. In DNA form, the CDR3 reads TGTGCCAGCAGGAAACTAGCGGGAAGTTACGAGCAGTACTTC.

The V call is TRBV12-3 or TRBV12-4, the J call TRBJ1-1; D remains ambiguous. Trimming took 3 bases from V and 8 from J, leaving 10 bases between them. This CDR3 has 12 amino acids. The chain's CDR3 is CASSLNGGEAFF. CDR3 DNA: TGTGCCAGCAGTTTGAATGGAGGCGAAGCTTTCTTT.

The genes are TRBV6-1 and TRBJ1-1; 10 nucleotides agree with TRBD1. V trimming: 0 bases; J trimming: 7 bases; junction bases outside the gene matches: 2. CDR3 size: 14 residues. Germline values: CDR1 MNHNS, CDR2 SASEGT. CDR3 residues: CASSEARDRGEAFF. CDR3 DNA sequence: TGTGCCAGCAGTGAAGCGAGGGACAGGGGTGAAGCTTTCTTT.

The genes are TRBV9 and TRBJ1-2; the match to TRBD1 covers 12 bases. Germline assignment: CDR1 SGDLS and CDR2 YYNGEE. The CDR3 contains 18 residues. V shed 0 bases, J shed 1 base, and the junction held 7 bases outside the gene matches. The CDR3 loop is CASSVARDRGLLNYGYTF. The CDR3 DNA is TGTGCCAGCAGCGTAGCTCGGGACAGGGGGCTCCTTAACTATGGCTACACCTTC.

The V and J genes are TRBV6-4 and TRBJ1-2; D might be TRBD1 (6 bases). This CDR3 contains 14 residues. The germline V gene encodes CDR1 MRHNA and CDR2 SNTAGT. V lost 3 bases and J lost 2, with 10 bases in between. CDR3: CASSDTGFNYGYTF. CDR3 coding DNA: TGTGCCAGCAGTGATACAGGGTTCAACTATGGCTACACCTTC.

The chain's CDR3 is CASSSGYRVSYNEQFF. CDR3 bases: TGTGCCAGCAGCTCCGGATACAGGGTATCCTACAATGAGCAGTTCTTC. The chain joins TRBV7-6 to TRBJ2-1; possible D gene TRBD1, 6 bases. The CDR3 extends over 16 amino acids. Germline V CDR1 and CDR2: SGHVS, FNYEAQ. Deletions cut 4 bases from V and 1 base from J, with 14 bases between.

The V call is TRBV12-3 or TRBV12-4, the J call TRBJ1-2; D is uncertain. V was cut by 2 bases and J by 8 bases, with 9 bases left in between. CDR3 length: 12 residues. The CDR3 reads CASSLLQGGYTF. The CDR3 DNA reads TGTGCCAGCAGTTTACTTCAAGGGGGCTACACCTTC.

Here the CDR3 reads CASSQDRPGTEAFF. The CDR3 DNA reads as TGTGCCAGCAGCCAAGATCGGCCGGGGACTGAAGCTTTCTTT. The V call is TRBV4-2, the J call TRBJ1-1; D unresolved. Trimming pared 0 bases from V and 5 bases from J, leaving 10 bases between. This CDR3 spans 14 amino acids. Germline V gene data show CDR1 as LGHNA and CDR2 as YNFKEQ.

V is TRBV19 and J is TRBJ2-3, with D uncertain. From germline, CDR1 is LNHDA and CDR2 SQIVND (reference sequence). The CDR3 runs to 16 residues. The V and J ends lost 3 bases and 0 bases respectively, with 13 bases between them. As DNA, the CDR3 is TGTGCCAGTAGTATTCGACCATACGCTAGCACAGATACGCAGTATTTT. This encodes CASSIRPYASTDTQYF.

This chain links TRBV18 with TRBJ2-5, with 7 positions matching TRBD1. From germline, CDR1 is KGHSH and CDR2 LQKENI. The CDR3 consists of 14 residues. The V segment lost 3 bases and the J segment 1 base; nucleotides outside the gene matches: 2. The CDR3 nucleotides are TGTGCCAGCTCACCGGGGACAGCCCAAGAGACCCAGTACTTC. It yields the protein CASSPGTAQETQYF. The variable domain in full, completed from reference TRBV18 and TRBJ2-5, reads NAGVMQNPRHLVRRRGQEARLRCSPMKGHSHVYWYRQLPEEGLKFMVYLQKENIIDESGMPKERFSAEFPKEGPSILRIQQVVRGDSAAYFCASSPGTAQETQYFGPGTRLLVL.

The V gene is TRBV24-1, the J gene TRBJ1-2; 9 nucleotides align to TRBD1. Germline CDR1 reads KGHDR; CDR2 reads SFDVKD. The length of the CDR3 is 16 residues. Trimming at V came to 5 bases and at J to 2 bases, leaving 8 bases not matched to a gene. CDR3 DNA: TGTGCCACCAGTGGGACAGGGGTAAGTGGGAACTATGGCTACACCTTC. Amino acids: CATSGTGVSGNYGYTF.

The gene calls are TRBV9 and TRBJ1-2; TRBD1 is a possible D gene (6 bases). In germline, CDR1 is SGDLS, CDR2 YYNGEE. The CDR3 totals 15 residues. The V end lost 7 bases, the J end lost 0 bases, and 16 bases lay between the germline ends. The CDR3 protein is CASVRDTRSNYGYTF. CDR3 DNA sequence: TGTGCCAGCGTAAGGGACACCCGCTCTAACTATGGCTACACCTTC.

This clone came up once. The chain is built from TRBV19 and TRBJ2-7, with 8 bases identical to TRBD1. CDR1 and CDR2 from the germline V gene are LNHDA and SQIVND (reference sequence). The CDR3 loop spans 14 amino acids. V shed 7 bases, J shed 2 bases, and the junction held 7 bases outside the gene matches. The CDR3 DNA reads as TGTGCCAGTAACCCCAGGGGGCGACCCTACGAGCAGTACTTC. This translates into CASNPRGRPYEQYF.

The J gene is TRBJ2-7, the V gene TRBV7-9, with 10 bases identical to TRBD2. The CDR3 consists of 19 residues. V gave up 4 bases and J gave up 6 bases; unmatched junction bases: 21. The germline V gene encodes CDR1 SEHNR and CDR2 FQNEAQ (reference sequence). The CDR3 spells CASSSAGWSGRAEQGEQYF. DNA of the CDR3: TGTGCCAGCAGCTCAGCGGGGTGGAGCGGGAGGGCCGAACAAGGCGAGCAGTACTTC.

The gene calls are TRBV30 and TRBJ1-2; possible D gene TRBD1, 6 bases. From germline, CDR1 is GTSNPN and CDR2 SVGIG (reference sequence). CDR3 length: 12 amino acids. The V end was cut by 0 bases, the J end by 8 bases, with 10 bases between. Written as DNA, the CDR3 is TGTGCCTGGAGTGTAACAGGGATAGGCTACACCTTC. Residues: CAWSVTGIGYTF.

The chain uses TRBV11-2 and TRBJ1-1; possibly TRBD1 for D (5 bases). Trimming took 6 bases from V and 0 from J, leaving 8 bases between them. This CDR3 spans 13 amino acids. The V gene's germline CDR1 is SGHAT and CDR2 FQNNGV. The CDR3 nucleotides read TGTGCCAGCAGAGCAGGGTTGAACACTGAAGCTTTCTTT. Its translation is CASRAGLNTEAFF.

V and J are TRBV19 and TRBJ2-6, with TRBD1 identical over 9 bases. Germline V gives CDR1 LNHDA, CDR2 SQIVND (reference sequence). The CDR3 extends over 16 amino acids. V lost 7 bases to trimming and J lost 3 bases; unmatched junction nucleotides: 7. The CDR3 spells CASKSQGAGGANVLTF. The CDR3 bases are TGTGCCAGTAAGTCACAGGGGGCTGGTGGGGCCAACGTCCTGACTTTC.

The chain recombines TRBV7-6 with TRBJ2-3; D is unresolved. Trimming took 4 bases from V and 0 from J, leaving 5 bases between them. Germline values: CDR1 SGHVS, CDR2 FNYEAQ. This CDR3 region has 13 residues. The DNA for the CDR3 is TGTGCCAGCAGCTCCCCTAGCACAGATACGCAGTATTTT. Protein: CASSSPSTDTQYF.